This note documents a single TCR beta chain sequence. What it binds is unknown. CDR1 and CDR2 from the germline V gene are SGHRS and YFSETQ. This CDR3 is 14 amino acids long. V lost 2 bases to trimming and J lost 2 bases; unmatched junction nucleotides: 1. The sample belongs to a study of cytomegalovirus exposure and HLA in healthy donors. General study findings and limits: As confirmed in vitro, a few CMV-associated chains were specific for CMV antigens. The authors listed 164 TCR beta chains as cytomegalovirus-associated.

PCR employed 60 Vbeta and 13 Jbeta primers. The table came from immunoSEQ multiplex PCR; TCRdb's copy has only in-frame clones and leaves some out. The table shows about 180,000 clones, with under 80% occurring only once. The TCR sequence derives from a human donor in good health. The sequencing input was PBMCs. This sequence joins TRBV5-1 and TRBJ2-1; 7 positions match TRBD2. The CDR3 DNA is TGCGCCAGCAGCTTTGGGGGGGCCTACAATGAGCAGTTCTTC. Residues: CASSFGGAYNEQFF.